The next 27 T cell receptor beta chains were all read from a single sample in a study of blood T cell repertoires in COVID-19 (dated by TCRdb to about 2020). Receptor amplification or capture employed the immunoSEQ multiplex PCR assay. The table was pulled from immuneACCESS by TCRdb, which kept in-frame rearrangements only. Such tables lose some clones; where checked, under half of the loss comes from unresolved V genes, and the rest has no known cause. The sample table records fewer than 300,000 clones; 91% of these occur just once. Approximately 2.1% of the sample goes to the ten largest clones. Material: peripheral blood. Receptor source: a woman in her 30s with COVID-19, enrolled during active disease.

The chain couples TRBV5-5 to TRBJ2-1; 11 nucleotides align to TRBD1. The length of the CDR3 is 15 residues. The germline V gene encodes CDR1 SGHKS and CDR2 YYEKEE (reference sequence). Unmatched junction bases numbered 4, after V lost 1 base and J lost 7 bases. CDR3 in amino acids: CASSLIGTGGNEQFF. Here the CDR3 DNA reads TGTGCCAGCAGCTTGATCGGGACAGGGGGGAATGAGCAGTTCTTC.

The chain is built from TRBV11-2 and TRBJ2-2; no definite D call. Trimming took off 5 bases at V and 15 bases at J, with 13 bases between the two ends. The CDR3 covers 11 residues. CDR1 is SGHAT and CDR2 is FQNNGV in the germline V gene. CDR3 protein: CASSDLVEMFF. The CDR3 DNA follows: TGTGCCAGCAGCGATTTAGTTGAGATGTTTTTT.

The CDR3 nucleotides are TGTGCCAGCAGCCTGTTGACAGGGGGCTCGGATGAAGCTTTCTTT. Translation gives CASSLLTGGSDEAFF. The chain uses TRBV3-1 (or the pseudogene TRBV3-2) and TRBJ1-1; 10 bases fit TRBD1. The CDR3 totals 15 residues. Germline CDR1 LGHDT, CDR2 YNNKEL (reference sequence). J was trimmed by 7 bases and V by 4 bases; bases with no gene match: 9.

The CDR3 reads CASSPQGAKTEAFF. CDR3 sequence (DNA): TGTGCCAGCTCACCACAGGGGGCAAAGACTGAAGCTTTCTTT. The rearrangement uses TRBV18 and TRBJ1-1, with TRBD1 matching 7 bases. V dropped 1 base and J dropped 5; count of bases not matched to a gene: 4. The CDR3 has 14 amino acids. Germline V gene data show CDR1 as KGHSH and CDR2 as LQKENI.

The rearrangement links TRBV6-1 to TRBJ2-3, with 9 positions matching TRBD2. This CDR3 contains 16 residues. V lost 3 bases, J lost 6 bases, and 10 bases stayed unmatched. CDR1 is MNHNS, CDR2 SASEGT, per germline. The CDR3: CASSDRRAGGLDTQYF. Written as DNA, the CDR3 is TGTGCCAGCAGTGATAGGAGAGCGGGAGGCCTGGATACGCAGTATTTT.

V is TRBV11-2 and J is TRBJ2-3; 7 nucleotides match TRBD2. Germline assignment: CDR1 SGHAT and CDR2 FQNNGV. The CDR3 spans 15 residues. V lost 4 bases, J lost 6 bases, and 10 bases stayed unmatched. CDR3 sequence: CASSSNGLVLDTQYF. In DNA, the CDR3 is TGTGCCAGCAGCTCAAACGGACTAGTGTTGGATACGCAGTATTTT. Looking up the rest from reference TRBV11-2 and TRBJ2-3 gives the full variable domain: EAGVAQSPRYKIIEKRQSVAFWCNPISGHATLYWYQQILGQGPKLLIQFQNNGVVDDSQLPKDRFSAERLKGVDSTLKIQPAKLEDSAVYLCASSSNGLVLDTQYFGPGTRLTVL.

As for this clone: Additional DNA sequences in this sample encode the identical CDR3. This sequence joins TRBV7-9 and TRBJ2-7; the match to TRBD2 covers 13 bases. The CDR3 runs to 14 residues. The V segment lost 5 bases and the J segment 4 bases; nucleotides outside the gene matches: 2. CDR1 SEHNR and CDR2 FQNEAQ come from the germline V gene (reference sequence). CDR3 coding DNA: TGTGCCAGCAGCCGGACTAGCGGGAGTTACGAGCAGTACTTC. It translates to CASSRTSGSYEQYF.

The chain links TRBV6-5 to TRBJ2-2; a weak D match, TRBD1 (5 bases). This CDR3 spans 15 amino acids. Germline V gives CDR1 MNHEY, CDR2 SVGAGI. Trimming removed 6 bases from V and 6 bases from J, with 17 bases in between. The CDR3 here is CASRTFAQGSGELFF. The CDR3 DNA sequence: TGTGCCAGCAGGACGTTTGCCCAGGGTTCCGGGGAGCTGTTTTTT.

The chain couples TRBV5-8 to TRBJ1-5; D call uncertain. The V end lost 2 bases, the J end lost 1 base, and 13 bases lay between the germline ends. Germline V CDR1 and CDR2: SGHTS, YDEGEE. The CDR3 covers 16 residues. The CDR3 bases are TGTGCCAGCAGCTTTGACACTCCTGGGAGCAATCAGCCCCAGCATTTT. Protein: CASSFDTPGSNQPQHF.

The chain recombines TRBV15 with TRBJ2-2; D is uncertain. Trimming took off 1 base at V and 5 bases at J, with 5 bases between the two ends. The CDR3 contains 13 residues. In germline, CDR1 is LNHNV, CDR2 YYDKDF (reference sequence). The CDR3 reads CATSRVQTGELFF. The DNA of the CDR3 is TGTGCCACCAGCAGAGTTCAAACCGGGGAGCTGTTTTTT.

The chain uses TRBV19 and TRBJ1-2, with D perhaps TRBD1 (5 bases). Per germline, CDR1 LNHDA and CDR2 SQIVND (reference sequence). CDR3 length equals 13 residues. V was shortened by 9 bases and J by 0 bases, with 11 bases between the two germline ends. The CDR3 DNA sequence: TGTGCCAGCCGCCTGACAGCTAACTATGGCTACACCTTC. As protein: CASRLTANYGYTF.

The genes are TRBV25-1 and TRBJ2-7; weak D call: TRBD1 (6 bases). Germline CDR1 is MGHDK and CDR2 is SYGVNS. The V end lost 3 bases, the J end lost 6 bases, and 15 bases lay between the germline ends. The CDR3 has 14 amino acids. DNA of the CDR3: TGTGCCAGCAGTGACCAGAGGACAGTCGGCGAGCAGTACTTC. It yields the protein CASSDQRTVGEQYF.

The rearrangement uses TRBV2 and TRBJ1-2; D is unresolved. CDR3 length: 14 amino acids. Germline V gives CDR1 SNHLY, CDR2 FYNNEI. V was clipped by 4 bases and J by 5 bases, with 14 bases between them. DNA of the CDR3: TGTGCCAGCAGTGTATTCAGAGCGGATTATGGCTACACCTTC. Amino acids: CASSVFRADYGYTF.

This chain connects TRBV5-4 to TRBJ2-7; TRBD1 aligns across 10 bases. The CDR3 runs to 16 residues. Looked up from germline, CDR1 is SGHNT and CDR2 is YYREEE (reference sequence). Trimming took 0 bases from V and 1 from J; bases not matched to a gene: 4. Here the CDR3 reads CASSLGGQGTSYEQYF. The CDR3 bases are TGTGCCAGCAGCTTGGGGGGACAGGGGACTTCCTACGAGCAGTACTTC.

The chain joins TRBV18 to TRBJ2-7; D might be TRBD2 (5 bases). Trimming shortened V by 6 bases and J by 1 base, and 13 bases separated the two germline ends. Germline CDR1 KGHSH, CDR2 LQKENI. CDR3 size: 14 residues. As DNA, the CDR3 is TGTGCCAGCTCTCGCCCGCGGGTTTCCTACGAGCAGTACTTC. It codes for CASSRPRVSYEQYF. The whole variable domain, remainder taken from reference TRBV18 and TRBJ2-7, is NAGVMQNPRHLVRRRGQEARLRCSPMKGHSHVYWYRQLPEEGLKFMVYLQKENIIDESGMPKERFSAEFPKEGPSILRIQQVVRGDSAAYFCASSRPRVSYEQYFGPGTRLTVT.

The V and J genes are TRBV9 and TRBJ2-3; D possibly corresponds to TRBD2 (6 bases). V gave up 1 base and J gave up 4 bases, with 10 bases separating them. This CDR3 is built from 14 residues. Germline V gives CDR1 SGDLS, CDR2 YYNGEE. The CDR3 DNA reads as TGTGCCAGCAGCGTATCCGGGGAGGCAGATACGCAGTATTTT. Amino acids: CASSVSGEADTQYF. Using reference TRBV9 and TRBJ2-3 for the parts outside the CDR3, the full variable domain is DSGVTQTPKHLITATGQRVTLRCSPRSGDLSVYWYQQSLDQGLQFLIQYYNGEERAKGNILERFSAQQFPDLHSELNLSSLELGDSALYFCASSVSGEADTQYFGPGTRLTVL.

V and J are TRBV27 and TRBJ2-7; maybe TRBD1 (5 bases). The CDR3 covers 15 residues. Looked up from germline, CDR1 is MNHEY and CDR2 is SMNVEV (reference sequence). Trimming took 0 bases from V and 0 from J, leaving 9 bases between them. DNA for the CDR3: TGTGCCAGCAGTTTATCGGTAGACAGCTCCTACGAGCAGTACTTC. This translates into CASSLSVDSSYEQYF.

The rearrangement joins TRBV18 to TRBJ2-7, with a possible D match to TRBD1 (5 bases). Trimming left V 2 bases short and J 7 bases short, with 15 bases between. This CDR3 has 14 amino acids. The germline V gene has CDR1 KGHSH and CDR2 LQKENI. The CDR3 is CASSPADSFGEQYF. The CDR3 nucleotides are TGTGCCAGCTCACCAGCAGACAGCTTCGGGGAGCAGTACTTC.

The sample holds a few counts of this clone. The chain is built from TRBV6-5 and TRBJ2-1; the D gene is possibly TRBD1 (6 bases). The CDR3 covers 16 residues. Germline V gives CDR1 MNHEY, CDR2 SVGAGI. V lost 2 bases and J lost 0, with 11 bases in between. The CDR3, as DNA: TGTGCCAGCAGTTACGAAGGGGGAAACTCCTACAATGAGCAGTTCTTC. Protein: CASSYEGGNSYNEQFF.

This chain's CDR3 is CASSQGTSGPYEQYF. Written as DNA, the CDR3 is TGTGCCAGCAGCCAAGGGACTAGCGGTCCCTACGAGCAGTACTTC. J is TRBJ2-7 and V is TRBV7-3; 11 bases are a match to TRBD2. CDR3 length equals 15 residues. V shed 5 bases, J shed 2 bases, and the junction held 5 bases outside the gene matches. CDR1 is SGHTA and CDR2 is FQGTGA in the germline V gene.

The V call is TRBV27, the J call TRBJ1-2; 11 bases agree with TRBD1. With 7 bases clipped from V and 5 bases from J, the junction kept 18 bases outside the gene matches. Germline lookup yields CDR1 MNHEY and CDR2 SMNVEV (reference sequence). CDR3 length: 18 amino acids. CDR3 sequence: CASTQGPGQGALGYGYTF. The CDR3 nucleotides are TGTGCCAGCACCCAGGGGCCCGGACAGGGGGCGCTCGGGTATGGCTACACCTTC.

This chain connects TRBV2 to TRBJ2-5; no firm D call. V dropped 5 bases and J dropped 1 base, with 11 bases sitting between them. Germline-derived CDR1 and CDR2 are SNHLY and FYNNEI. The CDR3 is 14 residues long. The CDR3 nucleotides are TGTGCCAGCAGTCGCCTGGCCCTCCAAGAGACCCAGTACTTC. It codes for CASSRLALQETQYF.

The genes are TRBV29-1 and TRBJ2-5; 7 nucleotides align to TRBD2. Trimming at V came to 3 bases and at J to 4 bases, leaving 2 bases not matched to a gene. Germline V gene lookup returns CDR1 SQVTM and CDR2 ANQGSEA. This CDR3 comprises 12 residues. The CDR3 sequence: CSVDSGSETQYF. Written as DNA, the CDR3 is TGCAGCGTTGATAGCGGGTCAGAGACCCAGTACTTC.

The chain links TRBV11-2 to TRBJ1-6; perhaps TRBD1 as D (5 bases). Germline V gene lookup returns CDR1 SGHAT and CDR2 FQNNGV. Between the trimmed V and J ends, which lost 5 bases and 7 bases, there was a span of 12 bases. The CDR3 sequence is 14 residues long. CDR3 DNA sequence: TGTGCCAGCAGCCTGGGACTCTTCAATTCACCCCTCCACTTT. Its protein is CASSLGLFNSPLHF.

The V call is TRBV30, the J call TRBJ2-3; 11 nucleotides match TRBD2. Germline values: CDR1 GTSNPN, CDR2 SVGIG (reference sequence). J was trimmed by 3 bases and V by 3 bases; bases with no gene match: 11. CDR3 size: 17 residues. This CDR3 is CAWSPRRLAGRTDTQYF. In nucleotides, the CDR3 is TGTGCCTGGAGCCCCCGTCGACTAGCGGGAAGGACAGATACGCAGTATTTT. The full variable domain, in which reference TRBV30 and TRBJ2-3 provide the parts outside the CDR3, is SQTIHQWPATLVQPVGSPLSLECTVEGTSNPNLYWYRQAAGRGLQLLFYSVGIGQISSEVPQNLSASRPQDRQFILSSKKLLLSDSGFYLCAWSPRRLAGRTDTQYFGPGTRLTVL.

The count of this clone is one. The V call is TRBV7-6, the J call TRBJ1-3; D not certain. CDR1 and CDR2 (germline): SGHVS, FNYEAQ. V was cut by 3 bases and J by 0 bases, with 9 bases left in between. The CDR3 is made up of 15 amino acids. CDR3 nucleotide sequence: TGTGCCAGCAGCTTTTCCGGTGACTCTGGAAACACCATATATTTT. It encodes CASSFSGDSGNTIYF. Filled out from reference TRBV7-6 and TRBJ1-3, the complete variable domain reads GAGVSQSPRYKVTKRGQDVALRCDPISGHVSLYWYRQALGQGPEFLTYFNYEAQQDKSGLPNDRFSAERPEGSISTLTIQRTEQRDSAMYRCASSFSGDSGNTIYFGEGSWLTVV.

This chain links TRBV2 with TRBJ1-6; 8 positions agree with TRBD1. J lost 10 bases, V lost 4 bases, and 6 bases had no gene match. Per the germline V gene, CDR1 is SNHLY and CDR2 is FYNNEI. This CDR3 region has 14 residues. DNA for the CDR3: TGTGCCAGCAGTGTCGGACAGGGATTCTCACCCCTCCACTTT. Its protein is CASSVGQGFSPLHF.